These 28 T cell receptor beta chains were all obtained from the same sample, sequenced in a study of shared clonotypes between healthy human individuals. Sequencing was performed with immunoSEQ multiplex PCR; in TCRdb, only in-frame clones are kept and a portion is missing. The sample consists of about 380,000 clones, 96% of them appearing once. The source material was memory CD8+ T cells sorted from blood. The subset is: CD45RO+ cells pooled with CCR7-negative TemRA cells. These receptors all come from a man aged 25-40 years in good health.

V gene TRBV25-1 combines with J gene TRBJ2-6; maybe TRBD2 (6 bases). The CDR3 runs to 15 residues. Germline assignment: CDR1 MGHDK and CDR2 SYGVNS. V shed 1 base and J shed 2 bases, with 6 bases lying between them. The CDR3, as DNA: TGTGCCAGCAGTGAATGGGGGGCTGGGGCCAACGTCCTGACTTTC. Amino acids: CASSEWGAGANVLTF.

The J gene is TRBJ2-1, the V gene TRBV7-2, with TRBD2 identical over 8 bases. This CDR3 contains 18 residues. CDR1 and CDR2 from the germline V gene are SGHTA and FQGNSA. The J segment lost 4 bases and the V segment lost 1 base, leaving 12 bases of the junction unmatched. CDR3 region: CASSLGWREAFLYNEQFF. The CDR3 region has the DNA TGTGCCAGCAGCTTAGGTTGGCGGGAGGCCTTTTTGTACAATGAGCAGTTCTTC.

This chain uses TRBV11-2 with TRBJ1-2, with D perhaps TRBD1 (5 bases). The CDR3 has 13 residues. Between the trimmed V and J ends, which lost 6 bases and 4 bases, there was a span of 12 bases. The germline V gene has CDR1 SGHAT and CDR2 FQNNGV. The CDR3 nucleotides are TGTGCCAGCAGGTCCGGGACTATCTATGGCTACACCTTC. Its translation: CASRSGTIYGYTF.

The chain uses TRBV6-1 and TRBJ2-1, with 8 bases identical to TRBD2. The CDR3 loop spans 13 amino acids. Germline CDR1 MNHNS, CDR2 SASEGT. V shed 9 bases and J 2 bases; nucleotides not matched to a gene: 3. The CDR3: CARLAGPYNEQFF. In DNA form, the CDR3 reads TGTGCCAGATTAGCGGGGCCCTACAATGAGCAGTTCTTC.

The V call is TRBV9, the J call TRBJ1-3; D not resolved. Germline lookup yields CDR1 SGDLS and CDR2 YYNGEE. CDR3 length equals 16 residues. Trimming stripped 0 bases from V and 2 bases from J, with 12 bases between. The chain's CDR3 is CASSVAVAEPGNTIYF. The CDR3 nucleotides are TGTGCCAGCAGCGTAGCTGTGGCTGAACCTGGAAACACCATATATTTT.

V and J are TRBV28 and TRBJ1-1, with 8 bases aligning to TRBD1. V lost 7 bases and J lost 4; bases outside the gene matches: 8. The CDR3 totals 14 residues. Germline loops: CDR1 MDHEN, CDR2 SYDVKM. The CDR3 nucleotides read TGTGCCAGCAATCTCAGGGGGCCGGGCACTGAAGCTTTCTTT. Its protein product is CASNLRGPGTEAFF.

The chain couples TRBV4-1 to TRBJ1-3; possibly TRBD1 for D (6 bases). V lost 3 bases and J lost 4, with 22 bases in between. This CDR3 has 18 amino acids. The V gene's germline CDR1 is MGHRA and CDR2 YSYEKL. The CDR3 region is CASSHPYRKKGGGNTIYF. CDR3 coding DNA: TGCGCCAGCAGCCATCCGTATCGGAAAAAGGGGGGGGGAAACACCATATATTTT.

The rearrangement joins TRBV4-1 to TRBJ2-3; D is perhaps TRBD2 (8 bases). The V gene lost 0 bases and the J gene lost 6 bases, with 19 bases spanning the gap. CDR3 length: 17 residues. From germline, CDR1 is MGHRA and CDR2 YSYEKL. The CDR3 DNA reads TGCGCCAGCAGCCAAGACAGGAGGCCGGGAGGGGGCGATACGCAGTATTTT. Amino acids: CASSQDRRPGGGDTQYF.

V gene TRBV6-1 combines with J gene TRBJ2-2; D is unclear. CDR1 is MNHNS, CDR2 SASEGT, per germline. Trimming shortened V by 3 bases and J by 1 base, and 0 bases separated the two germline ends. The CDR3 is made up of 12 amino acids. Here the CDR3 DNA reads TGTGCCAGCAGTGAGAACACCGGGGAGCTGTTTTTT. It encodes CASSENTGELFF.

This chain uses TRBV6-1 with TRBJ2-3, with 7 bases lining up with TRBD1. The ends lost 3 bases at V and 6 bases at J; junction bases unmatched: 6. The CDR3 extends over 14 amino acids. From germline, CDR1 is MNHNS and CDR2 SASEGT. The CDR3 loop is CASSERQGVDTQYF. The CDR3 DNA reads TGTGCCAGCAGTGAGAGGCAGGGGGTGGATACGCAGTATTTT.

With respect to this clone: Other DNA sequences in this specimen translate into the identical CDR3. The gene calls are TRBV4-2 and TRBJ2-7, with a tentative D call TRBD2 (6 bases). Trimming shortened V by 1 base and J by 4 bases, and 8 bases separated the two germline ends. The CDR3 totals 13 residues. Germline-derived CDR1 and CDR2 are LGHNA and YNFKEQ. The CDR3 sequence: CASSQGGGYEQYF. CDR3 bases: TGTGCCAGCAGCCAAGGTGGGGGGTACGAGCAGTACTTC.

The chain combines TRBV10-2 with TRBJ2-7, with 10 positions matching TRBD2. Germline CDR1 and CDR2: WSHSY and SAAADI. The CDR3 contains 14 residues. V was clipped by 9 bases and J by 7 bases; unmatched bases: 12. Here the CDR3 reads CASGFSGRLREQYF. The CDR3, as DNA: TGCGCCAGTGGCTTTAGCGGGAGGCTAAGGGAGCAGTACTTC.

V gene TRBV2 combines with J gene TRBJ2-7; D possibly corresponds to TRBD2 (5 bases). V gave up 4 bases and J gave up 2 bases, with 15 bases separating them. Germline V lookup: CDR1 SNHLY, CDR2 FYNNEI. The CDR3 has 15 amino acids. The CDR3 region is CASSGGAVGPYEQYF. In nucleotides, the CDR3 is TGTGCCAGCAGTGGGGGAGCGGTAGGACCCTACGAGCAGTACTTC.

This rearrangement joins TRBV2 to TRBJ2-3; 7 bases fit TRBD1. This CDR3 region has 14 residues. Trimming at V came to 3 bases and at J to 11 bases, leaving 11 bases not matched to a gene. Germline lookup yields CDR1 SNHLY and CDR2 FYNNEI. The CDR3 protein is CASSESPFRTGQYF. CDR3 bases: TGTGCCAGCAGTGAGAGCCCATTCCGGACAGGGCAGTATTTT. The full variable domain, with the rest looked up from reference TRBV2 and TRBJ2-3, is EPEVTQTPSHQVTQMGQEVILRCVPISNHLYFYWYRQILGQKVEFLVSFYNNEISEKSEIFDDQFSVERPDGSNFTLKIRSTKLEDSAMYFCASSESPFRTGQYFGPGTRLTVL.

This clone was observed a few times. The J gene is TRBJ1-5, the V gene TRBV30; no clear D. Trimming took 5 bases from V and 2 from J, leaving 7 bases between them. There are 12 residues in the CDR3. The germline CDR1 and CDR2 sequences are GTSNPN and SVGIG (reference sequence). CDR3 coding DNA: TGTGCCTGGGCGGCGGGCAATCAGCCCCAGCATTTT. Its translation: CAWAAGNQPQHF. Based on the CDR3 plus reference TRBV30 and TRBJ1-5, the full variable domain is SQTIHQWPATLVQPVGSPLSLECTVEGTSNPNLYWYRQAAGRGLQLLFYSVGIGQISSEVPQNLSASRPQDRQFILSSKKLLLSDSGFYLCAWAAGNQPQHFGDGTRLSIL.

The chain carries TRBV19 and TRBJ2-4; a possible D gene is TRBD2 (6 bases). V was clipped by 3 bases and J by 8 bases, with 14 bases between them. The CDR3 totals 14 residues. Per germline, CDR1 LNHDA and CDR2 SQIVND (reference sequence). CDR3 amino acids: CASSIPAGSDIQYF. CDR3 sequence (DNA): TGTGCCAGTAGTATTCCGGCGGGGAGTGACATTCAGTACTTC.

The rearrangement joins TRBV4-1 to TRBJ2-3; 12 bases match TRBD2. The CDR3 covers 18 residues. Germline CDR1 and CDR2: MGHRA and YSYEKL. V lost 0 bases, J lost 6 bases, and 10 bases stayed unmatched. DNA for the CDR3: TGCGCCAGCAGCCAAGATATCGGACTAGCGGGGCAAGGGGATACGCAGTATTTT. Translation gives CASSQDIGLAGQGDTQYF.

V usage is TRBV10-3 and J usage is TRBJ2-2; the match to TRBD2 covers 8 bases. With 8 bases clipped from V and 5 bases from J, the junction kept 4 bases outside the gene matches. Germline V gene data show CDR1 as ENHRY and CDR2 as SYGVKD. There are 13 residues in the CDR3. CDR3 sequence reads: CAIPSGRTGELFF. CDR3 in DNA: TGTGCCATCCCGAGCGGGAGAACCGGGGAGCTGTTTTTT.

This chain links TRBV7-2 with TRBJ2-1, with D perhaps TRBD2 (5 bases). The germline V gene has CDR1 SGHTA and CDR2 FQGNSA. V lost 1 base, J lost 0 bases, and 7 bases lay in between. The CDR3 consists of 15 residues. CDR3 DNA: TGTGCCAGCAGCTTAGAGCGGAACTCCTACAATGAGCAGTTCTTC. It is translated as CASSLERNSYNEQFF.

The CDR3: CASSHPNTEAFF. The CDR3 coding sequence is TGTGCCAGCAGCCACCCGAACACTGAAGCTTTCTTT. The chain joins TRBV14 to TRBJ1-1; D call uncertain. CDR1 SGHDN and CDR2 FVKESK come from the germline V gene. V lost 3 bases, J lost 1 base, and 3 bases lay in between. This CDR3 comprises 12 residues. Looking up the rest from reference TRBV14 and TRBJ1-1 gives the full variable domain: EAGVTQFPSHSVIEKGQTVTLRCDPISGHDNLYWYRRVMGKEIKFLLHFVKESKQDESGMPNNRFLAERTGGTYSTLKVQPAELEDSGVYFCASSHPNTEAFFGQGTRLTVV.

This chain uses TRBV5-4 with TRBJ1-4, with 8 bases identical to TRBD1. With 1 base clipped from V and 7 bases from J, the junction kept 12 bases outside the gene matches. The V gene's germline CDR1 is SGHNT and CDR2 YYREEE (reference sequence). The CDR3 spans 17 residues. The CDR3 reads CASSLMLYQGAREKLFF. CDR3 sequence (DNA): TGTGCCAGCAGCTTGATGTTATACCAGGGGGCGCGTGAAAAACTGTTTTTT.

The chain has TRBV2 and TRBJ1-1; D is unclear. CDR1 is SNHLY and CDR2 is FYNNEI in the germline V gene. Trimming removed 7 bases at V and 2 bases at J, with 14 bases between. This CDR3 has 14 amino acids. CDR3 nucleotide sequence: TGTGCCAGCATGTTCGGCGGCGGTAACACTGAAGCTTTCTTT. This gives the protein CASMFGGGNTEAFF.

The rearrangement joins TRBV2 to TRBJ1-6; D not certain. Germline V gives CDR1 SNHLY, CDR2 FYNNEI. The CDR3 has 13 amino acids. V shed 4 bases and J shed 6 bases, with 7 bases lying between them. Here the CDR3 DNA reads TGTGCCAGCAGTGGGGATTTTAATTCACCCCTCCACTTT. It translates to CASSGDFNSPLHF.

The rearrangement uses TRBV30 and TRBJ2-7, with TRBD2 matching over 11 bases. Losses at the gene ends were 2 bases for V and 12 bases for J; bases not matched to a gene: 9. The CDR3 extends over 13 amino acids. CDR1 and CDR2 from the germline V gene are GTSNPN and SVGIG (reference sequence). Here the CDR3 DNA reads TGTGCCTGGAGTCGAGTAGCGGGAGGGCCGAGGTACTTC. Protein product: CAWSRVAGGPRYF.

This sequence joins TRBV9 and TRBJ2-2; D remains unclear. The CDR3 totals 15 residues. V was cut by 4 bases and J by 8 bases, with 18 bases left in between. Germline V gives CDR1 SGDLS, CDR2 YYNGEE. CDR3 nucleotides: TGTGCCAGCAGCCTCGCCGGGCCGCGCTCGGGGGAGCTGTTTTTT. This codes for CASSLAGPRSGELFF.

This rearrangement joins TRBV7-3 to TRBJ2-1, with 9 bases fitting TRBD2. Germline CDR1 and CDR2: SGHTA and FQGTGA. Trimming took 5 bases from V and 5 from J; bases not matched to a gene: 7. The CDR3 covers 15 residues. The CDR3 reads CASSLGTSGHNEQFF. For the CDR3, the DNA is TGTGCCAGCAGCCTAGGAACTAGCGGGCACAATGAGCAGTTCTTC.

This clone showed up just once. The same CDR3 arises from other DNA sequences in this sample as well. The genes are TRBV7-9 and TRBJ2-1; D unclear. The CDR3 is 12 amino acids. CDR1 SEHNR and CDR2 FQNEAQ come from the germline V gene (reference sequence). With 1 base removed from V and 7 bases from J, the gap between germline ends came to 5 bases. The CDR3 reads CASSLVGNEQFF. In nucleotides, the CDR3 is TGTGCCAGCAGCTTAGTGGGGAATGAGCAGTTCTTC.

This chain joins TRBV5-5 and TRBJ1-3; 8 nucleotides line up with TRBD1. Germline V gene data show CDR1 as SGHKS and CDR2 as YYEKEE (reference sequence). V lost 2 bases, J lost 2 bases, and 6 bases stayed unmatched. The CDR3 has 16 residues. CDR3 sequence: CASSFLPTGAGNTIYF. CDR3 DNA: TGTGCCAGCAGCTTTCTCCCGACAGGGGCTGGAAACACCATATATTTT.